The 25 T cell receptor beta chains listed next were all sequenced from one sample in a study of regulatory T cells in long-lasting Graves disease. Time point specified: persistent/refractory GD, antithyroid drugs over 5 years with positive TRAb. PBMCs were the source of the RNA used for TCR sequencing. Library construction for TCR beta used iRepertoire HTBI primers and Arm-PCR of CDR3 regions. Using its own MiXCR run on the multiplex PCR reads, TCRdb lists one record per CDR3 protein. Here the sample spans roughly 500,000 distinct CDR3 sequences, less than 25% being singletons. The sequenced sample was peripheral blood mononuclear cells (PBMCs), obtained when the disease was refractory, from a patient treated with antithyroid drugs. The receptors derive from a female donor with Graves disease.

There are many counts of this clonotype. The CDR3 here is CASSLVHRWYEQYF. The DNA of the CDR3 is TGTGCCAGCAGCTTAGTTCATCGGTGGTACGAGCAGTACTTC. The chain couples TRBV7-9 to TRBJ2-7, with D uncertain. With 1 base removed from V and 4 bases from J, the gap between germline ends came to 11 bases. The CDR3 spans 14 residues. Germline V CDR1 and CDR2: SEHNR, FQNEAQ (reference sequence). The whole variable domain, filled in from reference TRBV7-9 and TRBJ2-7, reads DTGVSQNPRHKITKRGQNVTFRCDPISEHNRLYWYRQTLGQGPEFLTYFQNEAQLEKSRLLSDRFSAERPKGSFSTLEIQRTEQGDSAMYLCASSLVHRWYEQYFGPGTRLTVT.

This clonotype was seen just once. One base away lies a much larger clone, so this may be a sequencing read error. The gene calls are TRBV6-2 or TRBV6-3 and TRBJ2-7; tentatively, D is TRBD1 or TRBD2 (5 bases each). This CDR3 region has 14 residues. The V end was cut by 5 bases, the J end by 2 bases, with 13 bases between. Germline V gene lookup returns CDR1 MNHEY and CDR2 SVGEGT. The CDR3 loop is CASSGRESPYEQYF. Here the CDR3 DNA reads TGTGCCAGCAGTGGCAGGGAGTCTCCCTACGAGCAGTACTTC.

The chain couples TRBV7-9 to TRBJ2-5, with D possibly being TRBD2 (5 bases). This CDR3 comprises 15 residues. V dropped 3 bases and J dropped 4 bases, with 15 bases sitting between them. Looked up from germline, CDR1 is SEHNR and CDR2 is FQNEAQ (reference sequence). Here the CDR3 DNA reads TGTGCCAGCAGCTTTCCGACTAAGTATGGAGAGACCCAGTACTTC. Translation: CASSFPTKYGETQYF.

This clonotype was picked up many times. The CDR3 here is CASSGGLGTGELFF. In DNA, the CDR3 is TGTGCCAGCTCAGGGGGCTTAGGCACCGGGGAGCTGTTTTTT. The chain has TRBV12-3 or TRBV12-4 and TRBJ2-2; the match to TRBD1 covers 8 bases. The junction had 6 bases not matched to a gene; V was cut back by 8 bases and J by 4 bases. CDR3 size: 14 residues.

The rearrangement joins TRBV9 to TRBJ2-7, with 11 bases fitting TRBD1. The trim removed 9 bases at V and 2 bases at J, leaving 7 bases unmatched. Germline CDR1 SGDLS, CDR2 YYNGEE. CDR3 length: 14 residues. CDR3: CAIDPGQGAYEQYF. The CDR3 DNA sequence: TGTGCCATCGACCCGGGACAGGGGGCCTACGAGCAGTACTTC.

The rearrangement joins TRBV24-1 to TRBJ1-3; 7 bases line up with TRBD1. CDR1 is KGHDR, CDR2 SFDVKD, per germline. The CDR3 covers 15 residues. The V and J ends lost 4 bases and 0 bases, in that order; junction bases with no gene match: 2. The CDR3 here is CATSDGTDSGNTIYF. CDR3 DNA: TGTGCCACCAGTGACGGGACAGACTCTGGAAACACCATATATTTT.

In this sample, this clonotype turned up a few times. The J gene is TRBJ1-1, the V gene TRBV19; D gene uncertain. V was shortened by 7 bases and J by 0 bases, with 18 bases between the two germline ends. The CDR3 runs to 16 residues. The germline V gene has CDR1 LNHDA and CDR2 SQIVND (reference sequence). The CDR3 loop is CASKLKRGRLNTEAFF. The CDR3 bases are TGTGCCAGTAAGTTGAAAAGAGGGCGGTTGAACACTGAAGCTTTCTTT.

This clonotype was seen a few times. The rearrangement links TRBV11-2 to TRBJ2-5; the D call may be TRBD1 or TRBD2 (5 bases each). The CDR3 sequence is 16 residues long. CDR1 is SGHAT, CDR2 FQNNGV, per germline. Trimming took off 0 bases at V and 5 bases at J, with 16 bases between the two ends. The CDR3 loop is CASSLDLAQWGETQYF. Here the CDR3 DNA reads TGTGCCAGCAGCTTAGATCTGGCACAGTGGGGGGAGACCCAGTACTTC. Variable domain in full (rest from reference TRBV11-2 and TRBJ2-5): EAGVAQSPRYKIIEKRQSVAFWCNPISGHATLYWYQQILGQGPKLLIQFQNNGVVDDSQLPKDRFSAERLKGVDSTLKIQPAKLEDSAVYLCASSLDLAQWGETQYFGPGTRLLVL.

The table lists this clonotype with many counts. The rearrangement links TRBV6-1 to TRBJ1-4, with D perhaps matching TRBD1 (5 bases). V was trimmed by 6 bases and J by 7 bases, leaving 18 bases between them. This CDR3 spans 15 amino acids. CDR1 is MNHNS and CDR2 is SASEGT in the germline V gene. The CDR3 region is CASRKLGGVGEKLFF. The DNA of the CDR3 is TGTGCCAGCAGAAAGTTAGGAGGGGTCGGTGAAAAACTGTTTTTT.

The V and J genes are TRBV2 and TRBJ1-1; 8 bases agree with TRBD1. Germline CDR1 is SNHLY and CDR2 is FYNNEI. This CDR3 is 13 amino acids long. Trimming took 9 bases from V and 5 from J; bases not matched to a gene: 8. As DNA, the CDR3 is TGTGCCAGTAGAGCCGGGACAGGTACTGAAGCTTTCTTT. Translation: CASRAGTGTEAFF.

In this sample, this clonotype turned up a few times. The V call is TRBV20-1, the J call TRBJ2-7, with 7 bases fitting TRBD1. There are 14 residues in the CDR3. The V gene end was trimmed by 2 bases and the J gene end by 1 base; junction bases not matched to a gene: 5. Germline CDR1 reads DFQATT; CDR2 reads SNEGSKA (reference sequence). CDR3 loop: CSARSLDRSYEQYF. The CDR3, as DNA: TGCAGTGCTAGATCCCTGGACAGGTCCTACGAGCAGTACTTC.

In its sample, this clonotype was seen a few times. The CDR3 spells CSASPGGGLRELFF. The CDR3, as DNA: TGCAGTGCTAGTCCGGGGGGGGGGTTAAGGGAGCTGTTTTTT. The V gene is TRBV20-1, the J gene TRBJ2-2, with 8 bases aligning to TRBD2. V shed 3 bases and J 9 bases; nucleotides not matched to a gene: 9. Per the germline V gene, CDR1 is DFQATT and CDR2 is SNEGSKA (reference sequence). This CDR3 is built from 14 residues.

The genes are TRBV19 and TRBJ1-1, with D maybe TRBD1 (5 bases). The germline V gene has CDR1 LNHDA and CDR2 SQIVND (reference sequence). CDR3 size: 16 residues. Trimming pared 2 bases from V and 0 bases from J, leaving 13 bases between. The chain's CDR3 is CASSIRGTYVNTEAFF. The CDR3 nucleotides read TGTGCCAGTAGTATAAGAGGGACGTACGTGAACACTGAAGCTTTCTTT.

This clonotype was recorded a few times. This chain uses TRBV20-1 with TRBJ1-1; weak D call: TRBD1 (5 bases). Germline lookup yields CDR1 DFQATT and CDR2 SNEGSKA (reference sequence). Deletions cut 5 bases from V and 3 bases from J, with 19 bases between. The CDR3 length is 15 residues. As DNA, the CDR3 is TGCAGTGCTCCAGCGTCCGGGTCGGGGGACACTGAAGCTTTCTTT. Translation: CSAPASGSGDTEAFF.

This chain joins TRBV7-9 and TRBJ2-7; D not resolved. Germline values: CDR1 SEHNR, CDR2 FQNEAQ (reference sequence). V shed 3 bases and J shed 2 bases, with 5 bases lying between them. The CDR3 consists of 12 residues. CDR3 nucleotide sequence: TGTGCCAGCAGCTTTGTTGCCTACGAGCAGTACTTC. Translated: CASSFVAYEQYF.

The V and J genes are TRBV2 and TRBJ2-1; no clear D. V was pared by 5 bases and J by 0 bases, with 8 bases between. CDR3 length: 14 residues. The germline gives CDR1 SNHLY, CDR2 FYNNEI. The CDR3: CASSPLSSYNEQFF. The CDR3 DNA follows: TGTGCCAGCAGTCCCTTGAGCTCCTACAATGAGCAGTTCTTC.

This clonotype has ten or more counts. The CDR3 DNA follows: TGTGCCAGCAGTTTCGATTCCAGCGGAGTCAAAGAGACCCAGTACTTC. Its translation is CASSFDSSGVKETQYF. The gene calls are TRBV28 and TRBJ2-5, with a weak D call TRBD2 (5 bases). CDR3 length: 16 amino acids. The germline gives CDR1 MDHEN, CDR2 SYDVKM. V lost 3 bases to trimming and J lost 3 bases, with 17 bases between them.

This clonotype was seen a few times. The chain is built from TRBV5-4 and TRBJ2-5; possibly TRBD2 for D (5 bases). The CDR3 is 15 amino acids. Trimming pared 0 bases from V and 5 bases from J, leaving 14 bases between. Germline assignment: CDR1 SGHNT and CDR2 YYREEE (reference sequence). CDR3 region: CASSLVWAGEETQYF. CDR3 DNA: TGTGCCAGCAGCTTGGTGTGGGCGGGTGAGGAGACCCAGTACTTC.

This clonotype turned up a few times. CDR3 sequence reads: CASSPTDRLGTEAFF. CDR3 coding DNA: TGTGCCAGCAGCCCCACCGACAGGTTAGGCACTGAAGCTTTCTTT. The V call is TRBV14, the J call TRBJ1-1, with D possibly being TRBD1 (6 bases). From germline, CDR1 is SGHDN and CDR2 FVKESK. V lost 4 bases and J lost 4, with 16 bases in between. This CDR3 region has 15 residues.

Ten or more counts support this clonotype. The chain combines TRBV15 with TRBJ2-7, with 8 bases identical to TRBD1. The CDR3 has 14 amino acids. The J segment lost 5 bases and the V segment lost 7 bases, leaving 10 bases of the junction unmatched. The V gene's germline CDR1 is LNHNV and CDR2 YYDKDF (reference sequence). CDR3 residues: CATNNGQGGDEQYF. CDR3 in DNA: TGTGCCACCAACAACGGACAGGGCGGTGACGAGCAGTACTTC.

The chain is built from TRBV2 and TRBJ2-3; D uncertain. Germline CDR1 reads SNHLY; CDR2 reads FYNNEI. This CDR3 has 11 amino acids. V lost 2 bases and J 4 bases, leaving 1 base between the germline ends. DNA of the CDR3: TGTGCCAGCAGTGAATCAGATACGCAGTATTTT. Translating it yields CASSESDTQYF.

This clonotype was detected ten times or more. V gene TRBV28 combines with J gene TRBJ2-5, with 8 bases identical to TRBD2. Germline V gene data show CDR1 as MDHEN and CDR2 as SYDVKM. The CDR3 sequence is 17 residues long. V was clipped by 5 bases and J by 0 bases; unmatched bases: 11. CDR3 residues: CASSPLGEAGDQETQYF. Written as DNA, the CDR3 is TGTGCCAGCAGTCCCCTCGGGGAAGCGGGAGACCAAGAGACCCAGTACTTC.

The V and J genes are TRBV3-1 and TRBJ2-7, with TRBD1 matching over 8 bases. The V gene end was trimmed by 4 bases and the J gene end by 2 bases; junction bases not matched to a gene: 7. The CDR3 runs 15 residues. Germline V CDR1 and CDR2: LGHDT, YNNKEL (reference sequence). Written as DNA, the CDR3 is TGTGCCAGCAGCCCCCGGCAGGGGGCTGCCTACGAGCAGTACTTC. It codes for CASSPRQGAAYEQYF.

CDR3 protein: CATSDLASGTDTQYF. CDR3 nucleotide sequence: TGTGCCACCAGTGATTTAGCTAGCGGCACAGATACGCAGTATTTT. V is TRBV24-1 and J is TRBJ2-3; tentatively, D is TRBD2 (6 bases). The V gene's germline CDR1 is KGHDR and CDR2 SFDVKD. The CDR3 sequence is 15 residues long. Trimming removed 1 base from V and 1 base from J, with 8 bases in between.

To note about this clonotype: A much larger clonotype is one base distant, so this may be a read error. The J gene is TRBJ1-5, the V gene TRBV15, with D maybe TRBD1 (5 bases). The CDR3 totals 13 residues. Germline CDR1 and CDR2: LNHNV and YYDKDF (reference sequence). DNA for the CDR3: TGTGCCACCAGCTGGGACGGCAATCGGCCCCAGCATTTT. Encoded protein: CATSWDGNRPQHF. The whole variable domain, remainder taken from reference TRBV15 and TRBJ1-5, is DAMVIQNPRYQVTQFGKPVTLSCSQTLNHNVMYWYQQKSSQAPKLLFHYYDKDFNNEADTPDNFQSRRPNTSFCFLDIRSPGLGDTAMYLCATSWDGNRPQHFGDGTRLSIL.